This TCR beta chain was recovered during a study of cytomegalovirus exposure and HLA in healthy donors. As for the study in general: Earlier findings included roughly 120 million unique TCR beta sequences obtained from around 180 million T cells. Overall study results and limits: Indistinguishable V segments, including TRBV6-2 and TRBV6-3, were excluded. Cytomegalovirus-associated status was assigned to around 160 TCR beta chains. Across donors, sequencing depth was assumed by presence/absence analyses to be roughly uniform.

The sample holds a few counts of this clone. What it recognizes is unknown. Primers: 60 Vbeta forward and 13 Jbeta reverse. The table came from immunoSEQ multiplex PCR; TCRdb's copy has only in-frame clones and leaves some out. The sample lists about 140,000 clones, about three quarters occurring once. V shed 5 bases, J shed 0 bases, and the junction held 15 bases outside the gene matches. The CDR3 is made up of 20 amino acids. Germline CDR1 and CDR2: MNHEY and SMNVEV (reference sequence). This receptor was identified in a man aged 18 to 30 in good health and CMV-seronegative. The sequenced material came from PBMCs. The rearrangement uses TRBV27 and TRBJ2-6, with 8 bases fitting TRBD1. CDR3 amino acids: CASSPGTGRLPSSGANVLTF. CDR3 coding DNA: TGTGCCAGCAGTCCCGGGACAGGTCGTCTACCAAGCTCTGGGGCCAACGTCCTGACTTTC.